The T cell receptor beta chain described here comes from a study of T cell responses to AZD1222 COVID-19 vaccine. Notes on the study in general: Targets within unmutated variant regions were reportedly found for nearly half of spike-specific TCRs. It was only a handful of AZD1222 recipients who were seropositive at baseline. No day 14 peak samples; only post-peak repertoires were characterized.

A remark on this clone: Its specificity is not known.

Measured with immunoSEQ multiplex PCR; TCRdb has only the in-frame clones, and not every one. The sample includes about 150,000 clones, about nine tenths of them seen just once. Trimming pared 3 bases from V and 0 bases from J, leaving 12 bases between. This CDR3 is 16 amino acids long. Germline V gene sequence: CDR1 SEHNR, CDR2 FQNEAQ (reference sequence). The sequenced sample was peripheral blood, obtained on day 0 of AZD1222 vaccination. This receptor was taken from an adult in good health. The rearrangement joins TRBV7-9 to TRBJ2-4; TRBD1 is a possible D gene (5 bases). The CDR3 loop reads CASSFPTELAKNIQYF. The DNA for the CDR3 is TGTGCCAGCAGCTTTCCGACAGAACTAGCCAAAAACATTCAGTACTTC.